One and the same sample provided the 10 T cell receptor beta chains below, sequenced in a study of blood T cell repertoires in COVID-19. Clones were read by immunoSEQ multiplex PCR, and TCRdb kept only the in-frame ones, dropping some. This sample has about 220,000 clones, with about three quarters found just once. Specimen: peripheral blood. The source is a woman in her seventies with acute or convalescent COVID-19.

V gene TRBV30 combines with J gene TRBJ1-5; TRBD1 matches at 9 bases. V was pared by 3 bases and J by 7 bases, with 10 bases of the junction left unmatched. CDR3 length: 15 amino acids. Germline V gene lookup returns CDR1 GTSNPN and CDR2 SVGIG (reference sequence). The CDR3 DNA reads as TGTGCCTGGAGCCCGGGACAGGGAATGGGGCAGCCCCAGCATTTT. It encodes CAWSPGQGMGQPQHF.

This chain joins TRBV5-4 and TRBJ2-2; the D gene is possibly TRBD2 (5 bases). Germline V gene sequence: CDR1 SGHNT, CDR2 YYREEE (reference sequence). This CDR3 has 16 residues. Trimming took 4 bases from V and 0 from J, leaving 13 bases between them. This chain's CDR3 is CASSRGQSSNTGELFF. Here the CDR3 DNA reads TGTGCCAGCAGCCGGGGTCAGAGCTCGAACACCGGGGAGCTGTTTTTT.

The chain uses TRBV27 and TRBJ2-5; possible D gene TRBD1, 5 bases. V was cut by 6 bases and J by 2 bases, with 19 bases left in between. Germline CDR1 reads MNHEY; CDR2 reads SMNVEV (reference sequence). This CDR3 has 16 amino acids. CDR3 sequence: CASSQWGNGRQETQYF. CDR3 nucleotides: TGTGCCAGCAGCCAATGGGGCAACGGACGACAAGAGACCCAGTACTTC.

This clone has only one observation. This chain connects TRBV5-1 to TRBJ1-1, with D unclear. Germline V lookup: CDR1 SGHRS, CDR2 YFSETQ. V gave up 0 bases and J gave up 5 bases, with 11 bases separating them. This CDR3 is 14 amino acids long. The CDR3 here is CASSLEAGRTEAFF. The CDR3 region has the DNA TGCGCCAGCAGCTTGGAAGCGGGTCGAACTGAAGCTTTCTTT.

Notes on this clone: One end of the junction does not line up with germline, which may come from a read error. This rearrangement joins TRBV19 to TRBJ1-4, with TRBD1 matching over 10 bases. CDR3 size: 12 residues. Germline V gives CDR1 LNHDA, CDR2 SQIVND (reference sequence). CDR3 coding DNA: TGTGCCAGTAGTCCCGACAGGGGGCTTGAGGTTTTT. Protein product: CASSPDRGLEVF.

The chain employs TRBV4-1 and TRBJ2-1; 8 bases align to TRBD1. The CDR3 totals 16 residues. Germline values: CDR1 MGHRA, CDR2 YSYEKL. V shed 4 bases, J shed 5 bases, and the junction held 10 bases outside the gene matches. CDR3 region: CASSPWTGSFNNEQFF. The DNA of the CDR3 is TGCGCCAGCAGCCCTTGGACAGGGAGTTTCAACAATGAGCAGTTCTTC.

The J gene is TRBJ2-1, the V gene TRBV6-5; weak D call: TRBD1 (5 bases). The germline V and J ends were trimmed by 4 bases and 12 bases, with 13 bases remaining between them. CDR1 is MNHEY, CDR2 SVGAGI, per germline. This CDR3 has 12 residues. The CDR3 nucleotides read TGTGCCAGCAGTTTCCGACAGAGTCGGCAGTTCTTC. It translates to CASSFRQSRQFF.

The V call is TRBV30, the J call TRBJ2-2; a possible D gene is TRBD1 (6 bases). There are 12 residues in the CDR3. Germline V lookup: CDR1 GTSNPN, CDR2 SVGIG (reference sequence). V was clipped by 5 bases and J by 7 bases, with 11 bases between them. The CDR3 bases are TGTGCCTGGGTACAGGGTGGCGGGGAGCTGTTTTTT. It encodes CAWVQGGGELFF.

This chain uses TRBV5-1 with TRBJ2-5, with D possibly matching TRBD1 (6 bases). This CDR3 has 15 amino acids. Trimming removed 4 bases from V and 2 bases from J, with 15 bases in between. Looked up from germline, CDR1 is SGHRS and CDR2 is YFSETQ. CDR3 protein: CASSRTGNDQETQYF. The CDR3 bases are TGCGCCAGCAGCCGTACAGGGAACGATCAAGAGACCCAGTACTTC.

The V and J genes are TRBV6-5 and TRBJ2-6, with D perhaps matching TRBD1 (6 bases). This CDR3 is 16 amino acids long. V gave up 4 bases and J gave up 2 bases, with 12 bases separating them. Germline lookup yields CDR1 MNHEY and CDR2 SVGAGI. The CDR3 nucleotides are TGTGCCAGCAGTTCAGGGGATACCCCTGGGGCCAACGTCCTGACTTTC. It encodes CASSSGDTPGANVLTF.